These 32 T cell receptor beta chains share one sample of origin, sequenced in a study of T cells after yellow fever vaccination. Each CDR3 protein is one row after TCRdb ran MiXCR on the 5' RACE reads. The sample consists of 120,000 or so distinct CDR3 sequences, around 9.8% of them appearing once. The sample was CD8+ T cells sorted from PBMCs, taken on the day of the yellow fever booster vaccination. Receptor source: a man younger than 30 who received the YFV17D yellow fever vaccine.

The V call is TRBV27, the J call TRBJ1-2, with D perhaps TRBD1 (6 bases). Trimming removed 4 bases at V and 0 bases at J, with 9 bases between. This CDR3 has 14 amino acids. Germline assignment: CDR1 MNHEY and CDR2 SMNVEV (reference sequence). This CDR3 reads CASSSYRANYGYTF. CDR3 nucleotide sequence: TGTGCCAGCAGTTCCTACAGGGCTAACTATGGCTACACCTTC.

The chain joins TRBV6-6 to TRBJ1-1, with D unresolved. Germline assignment: CDR1 MNHNY and CDR2 SVGAGI (reference sequence). Trimming took off 2 bases at V and 1 base at J, with 8 bases between the two ends. This CDR3 has 14 residues. The CDR3 reads CASSYRRSNTEAFF. The CDR3 DNA reads TGTGCCAGCAGTTACCGGCGGTCGAACACTGAAGCTTTCTTT.

Only a few counts were recorded for this clonotype. J is TRBJ2-1 and V is TRBV7-9; TRBD2 might be the D (7 bases). The V end lost 1 base, the J end lost 4 bases, and 14 bases lay between the germline ends. CDR3 size: 16 residues. CDR1 SEHNR and CDR2 FQNEAQ come from the germline V gene (reference sequence). The CDR3 region is CASSLETGGHYNEQFF. CDR3 DNA sequence: TGTGCCAGCAGCTTAGAGACGGGGGGACATTACAATGAGCAGTTCTTC.

This rearrangement joins TRBV7-2 to TRBJ2-3, with 11 nucleotides matching TRBD2. The CDR3 extends over 16 amino acids. Trimming removed 5 bases from V and 2 bases from J; junction bases left unmatched: 6. Germline V gives CDR1 SGHTA, CDR2 FQGNSA. CDR3 loop: CASSKAGLADTDTQYF. The DNA for the CDR3 is TGTGCCAGCAGCAAAGCGGGACTAGCGGACACAGATACGCAGTATTTT.

The chain combines TRBV15 with TRBJ2-3; the D is unclear. The CDR3 is made up of 18 amino acids. V shed 0 bases and J shed 2 bases, with 18 bases lying between them. Germline CDR1 and CDR2: LNHNV and YYDKDF (reference sequence). CDR3 sequence reads: CATSRDSRPHGHTDTQYF. In nucleotides, the CDR3 is TGTGCCACCAGCAGAGATAGCAGACCACACGGGCACACAGATACGCAGTATTTT.

This clonotype was seen ten or more times. V usage is TRBV6-5 and J usage is TRBJ1-5; D remains ambiguous. CDR1 MNHEY and CDR2 SVGAGI come from the germline V gene. Trimming shortened V by 0 bases and J by 6 bases, and 12 bases separated the two germline ends. The CDR3 has 15 residues. The CDR3 reads CASSYSRGNGQPQHF. CDR3 nucleotides: TGTGCCAGCAGTTACTCTCGAGGGAATGGTCAGCCCCAGCATTTT.

This chain uses TRBV9 with TRBJ1-2; perhaps TRBD1 as D (5 bases). The CDR3 is 15 residues long. The V gene's germline CDR1 is SGDLS and CDR2 YYNGEE. The V end lost 4 bases, the J end lost 0 bases, and 13 bases lay between the germline ends. CDR3 DNA: TGTGCCAGCAGCCCCACCTGGGGGTCTAACTATGGCTACACCTTC. Translating it yields CASSPTWGSNYGYTF.

This clonotype was counted between two and nine times. The chain uses TRBV4-2 and TRBJ2-1; 8 nucleotides line up with TRBD2. V shed 0 bases, J shed 7 bases, and the junction held 5 bases outside the gene matches. Germline loops: CDR1 LGHNA, CDR2 YNFKEQ. This CDR3 is built from 15 residues. The DNA of the CDR3 is TGTGCCAGCAGCCAAGACCCCAGCGGGGGTAATGAGCAGTTCTTC. Protein: CASSQDPSGGNEQFF.

A few counts support this clonotype. The J gene is TRBJ2-3, the V gene TRBV12-3 or TRBV12-4, with 8 nucleotides matching TRBD1. The CDR3 is made up of 14 amino acids. J was trimmed by 7 bases and V by 6 bases; bases with no gene match: 9. The CDR3 protein is CASSADRGGNTQYF. As DNA, the CDR3 is TGTGCCAGCAGCGCCGACAGGGGCGGGAATACGCAGTATTTT.

This clonotype was detected only a few times. This chain connects TRBV9 to TRBJ2-3, with TRBD2 matching over 14 bases. Unmatched junction bases numbered 1, after V lost 3 bases and J lost 1 base. The CDR3 has 16 amino acids. Looked up from germline, CDR1 is SGDLS and CDR2 is YYNGEE. The chain's CDR3 is CASSGLAGGGTDTQYF. The CDR3 coding sequence is TGTGCCAGCAGCGGACTAGCGGGGGGGGGCACAGATACGCAGTATTTT.

This clonotype has ten or more counts. The rearrangement uses TRBV9 and TRBJ1-1, with D perhaps matching TRBD1 (5 bases). The germline V gene encodes CDR1 SGDLS and CDR2 YYNGEE. The CDR3 has 15 residues. V was clipped by 4 bases and J by 4 bases, with 17 bases between them. The CDR3 sequence is CASSSKQEMGTEAFF. The DNA of the CDR3 is TGTGCCAGCAGCTCAAAACAGGAGATGGGCACTGAAGCTTTCTTT. The variable domain in full, with the rest retrieved from reference TRBV9 and TRBJ1-1, is DSGVTQTPKHLITATGQRVTLRCSPRSGDLSVYWYQQSLDQGLQFLIQYYNGEERAKGNILERFSAQQFPDLHSELNLSSLELGDSALYFCASSSKQEMGTEAFFGQGTRLTVV.

The table lists this clonotype with a few counts. V gene TRBV5-1 combines with J gene TRBJ1-6; 8 bases align to TRBD1. The V segment lost 5 bases and the J segment 0 bases; nucleotides outside the gene matches: 10. The CDR3 is 18 amino acids. Germline CDR1 SGHRS, CDR2 YFSETQ. Here the CDR3 reads CASRFKTGASSYNSPLHF. The CDR3 DNA is TGCGCCAGCAGATTTAAGACAGGGGCGAGCTCCTATAATTCACCCCTCCACTTT.

This clonotype was seen a few times. The V call is TRBV12-3 or TRBV12-4, the J call TRBJ2-5; D is perhaps TRBD1 (6 bases). V lost 6 bases to trimming and J lost 2 bases, with 16 bases between them. CDR3 length equals 15 residues. CDR3 bases: TGTGCCAGCAGCCTCTCATGGACAGCTCAAGAGACCCAGTACTTC. It translates to CASSLSWTAQETQYF.

The V and J genes are TRBV4-3 and TRBJ2-7, with no clear D. This CDR3 region has 15 residues. Germline V gene data show CDR1 as LGHNA and CDR2 as YSLEER. The CDR3 DNA sequence: TGCGCCAGCAGCCAAGATTCGTCAGGCTACTACGATCAGTACGTC. It yields the protein CASSQDSSGYYDQYV.

In this sample, this clonotype turned up a few times. The genes are TRBV10-3 and TRBJ2-6; D gene ambiguous. CDR3 length: 18 residues. Germline values: CDR1 ENHRY, CDR2 SYGVKD. V was trimmed by 3 bases and J by 0 bases, leaving 15 bases between them. The CDR3 region has the DNA TGTGCCATCAGTGACCACCTTTTAGGAGCCTCTGGGGCCAACGTCCTGACTTTC. This sequence encodes CAISDHLLGASGANVLTF.

This chain links TRBV25-1 with TRBJ1-1, with D perhaps matching TRBD1 (6 bases). The CDR3 contains 14 residues. Deletions cut 4 bases from V and 5 bases from J, with 14 bases between. Germline-derived CDR1 and CDR2 are MGHDK and SYGVNS. DNA for the CDR3: TGTGCCAGCAGTGCTACAGGGCGGGGGACTGAAGCTTTCTTT. Protein sequence: CASSATGRGTEAFF.

V is TRBV15 and J is TRBJ2-5, with TRBD1 as a possible D gene (6 bases). The germline V and J ends were trimmed by 0 bases and 4 bases, with 15 bases remaining between them. The CDR3 has 16 residues. The germline V gene encodes CDR1 LNHNV and CDR2 YYDKDF (reference sequence). The CDR3 DNA reads as TGTGCCACCAGCAGAGATTGGGCACAGGGCTTAGAGACCCAGTACTTC. It translates to CATSRDWAQGLETQYF.

This clonotype has just a few counts. The chain joins TRBV7-8 to TRBJ1-2, with D unclear. V was trimmed by 4 bases and J by 8 bases, leaving 17 bases between them. The CDR3 loop spans 14 amino acids. Germline assignment: CDR1 SGHVS and CDR2 FQNEAQ. CDR3 amino acids: CASSSLFLGGGYTF. CDR3 nucleotide sequence: TGTGCCAGCAGCTCCCTATTCCTCGGAGGGGGCTACACCTTC.

This clonotype has more than one count but fewer than ten. The chain is built from TRBV20-1 and TRBJ2-3; the D gene is possibly TRBD2 (6 bases). Germline CDR1 reads DFQATT; CDR2 reads SNEGSKA (reference sequence). The germline V and J ends were trimmed by 5 bases and 5 bases, with 23 bases remaining between them. The CDR3 length is 16 residues. The chain's CDR3 is CSAAPGASALRDTQYF. CDR3 bases: TGCAGTGCTGCCCCCGGGGCTAGCGCGTTGAGAGATACGCAGTATTTT.

V is TRBV6-5 and J is TRBJ1-1; the D gene is possibly TRBD1 (6 bases). Looked up from germline, CDR1 is MNHEY and CDR2 is SVGAGI. The CDR3 has 13 amino acids. V was clipped by 11 bases and J by 0 bases, with 13 bases between them. The CDR3 reads CAVGQLMNTEAFF. CDR3 nucleotides: TGTGCCGTCGGACAGCTAATGAACACTGAAGCTTTCTTT.

The sample holds one count of this clonotype. The V and J genes are TRBV7-9 and TRBJ2-2, with D possibly matching TRBD1 (6 bases). CDR3 length: 15 residues. CDR1 and CDR2 (germline): SEHNR, FQNEAQ (reference sequence). V was cut by 6 bases and J by 5 bases, with 16 bases left in between. The CDR3 spells CASSRQGRYTGELFF. The CDR3 coding sequence is TGTGCCAGCAGTCGCCAGGGGCGTTATACCGGGGAGCTGTTTTTT.

This clonotype was seen repeatedly, ten times or more. CDR3 DNA sequence: TGTGCCAGCAGAAACGACCGAATGAACACTGAAGCTTTCTTT. Its protein is CASRNDRMNTEAFF. The J gene is TRBJ1-1, the V gene TRBV28; D is undetermined. The germline gives CDR1 MDHEN, CDR2 SYDVKM. Trimming stripped 6 bases from V and 0 bases from J, with 11 bases between. The CDR3 runs 14 residues.

The chain combines TRBV6-5 with TRBJ1-1, with D perhaps matching TRBD1 (5 bases). Germline V gene lookup returns CDR1 MNHEY and CDR2 SVGAGI. This CDR3 is 16 amino acids long. V lost 2 bases and J lost 0, with 13 bases in between. Written as DNA, the CDR3 is TGTGCCAGCAGTTACGGGGGTTCGCGACTGAACACTGAAGCTTTCTTT. Amino acid sequence: CASSYGGSRLNTEAFF.

In this sample, this clonotype turned up a few times. The V call is TRBV7-9, the J call TRBJ1-1, with D possibly TRBD1 on 6 matching bases. The CDR3 has 12 residues. V was shortened by 5 bases and J by 11 bases, with 15 bases between the two germline ends. CDR1 and CDR2 (germline): SEHNR, FQNEAQ (reference sequence). The CDR3 nucleotides read TGTGCCAGCAGCATCCCAGGGGACCCTGCTTTCTTT. It translates to CASSIPGDPAFF. Full variable domain (outside the CDR3, taken from reference TRBV7-9 and TRBJ1-1): DTGVSQNPRHKITKRGQNVTFRCDPISEHNRLYWYRQTLGQGPEFLTYFQNEAQLEKSRLLSDRFSAERPKGSFSTLEIQRTEQGDSAMYLCASSIPGDPAFFGQGTRLTVV.

This clonotype was detected only a few times. J is TRBJ2-2 and V is TRBV5-1, with 7 bases aligning to TRBD1. The CDR3 sequence is 16 residues long. Germline V lookup: CDR1 SGHRS, CDR2 YFSETQ. The V and J ends lost 4 bases and 0 bases, in that order; junction bases with no gene match: 6. The CDR3 nucleotides are TGCGCCAGCAGCGAAGGACAGGTTTCGAACACCGGGGAGCTGTTTTTT. It codes for CASSEGQVSNTGELFF.

The table lists this clonotype with many counts. The chain uses TRBV11-2 and TRBJ2-5; D is ambiguous. Per germline, CDR1 SGHAT and CDR2 FQNNGV. With 1 base removed from V and 5 bases from J, the gap between germline ends came to 14 bases. The CDR3 is 15 amino acids. The CDR3 region has the DNA TGTGCCAGCAGCTTAGTAGGCAGGAGCCAGGAGACCCAGTACTTC. Residues: CASSLVGRSQETQYF.

The chain links TRBV19 to TRBJ2-1; 9 bases map to TRBD1. Germline lookup yields CDR1 LNHDA and CDR2 SQIVND (reference sequence). The V and J ends lost 10 bases and 6 bases, in that order; junction bases with no gene match: 13. This CDR3 contains 15 residues. The CDR3: CATEMGQGPLNEQFF. The DNA of the CDR3 is TGTGCCACGGAGATGGGACAGGGACCTCTCAATGAGCAGTTCTTC.

The V gene is TRBV27, the J gene TRBJ1-5; D gene ambiguous. The CDR3 consists of 15 residues. Trimming shortened V by 1 base and J by 5 bases, and 12 bases separated the two germline ends. Germline V gives CDR1 MNHEY, CDR2 SMNVEV (reference sequence). In DNA, the CDR3 is TGTGCCAGCAGTTTATTGGGCTCCACCGATCAGCCCCAGCATTTT. Protein: CASSLLGSTDQPQHF.

This clonotype was detected a few times. Here the CDR3 reads CATSRPLTGGDYEQYF. The CDR3, as DNA: TGTGCCACCAGCAGACCCTTGACAGGGGGTGACTACGAGCAGTACTTC. V and J are TRBV15 and TRBJ2-7; 9 bases agree with TRBD1. Germline-derived CDR1 and CDR2 are LNHNV and YYDKDF (reference sequence). The CDR3 runs to 16 residues. Trimming cost V 2 bases and J 3 bases; bases outside gene matches: 8.

The chain uses TRBV7-6 and TRBJ1-5; no firm D call. This CDR3 contains 16 residues. Trimming left V 5 bases short and J 3 bases short, with 17 bases between. CDR1 SGHVS and CDR2 FNYEAQ come from the germline V gene. The CDR3 sequence is CASSRSSGFDNQPQHF. The DNA for the CDR3 is TGTGCCAGCAGCCGTTCCTCGGGCTTCGACAATCAGCCCCAGCATTTT.

Here the CDR3 DNA reads TGTGCCAGCAGCTTAGAGACAGGGGAATACGAGCAGTACGTC. It specifies CASSLETGEYEQYV. The genes are TRBV11-1 and TRBJ2-7; 8 bases are shared with TRBD1. With V trimmed by 1 base and J by 4 bases, 3 bases remained unmatched. In germline, CDR1 is SGHAT, CDR2 FQDESV (reference sequence). This CDR3 is 14 amino acids long.

This clonotype occurred a few times. DNA of the CDR3: TGTGCCAGCAGTTGGTCTTCCATGAACACTGAAGCTTTCTTT. Translating it yields CASSWSSMNTEAFF. V gene TRBV12-3 or TRBV12-4 combines with J gene TRBJ1-1; D is undetermined. V was trimmed by 4 bases and J by 0 bases, leaving 9 bases between them. This CDR3 comprises 14 residues.